This T cell receptor beta chain was profiled in a study of blood T cells in healthy people across ages. Combining a sample-barcoded 5' primer with a J-beta primer mix, a second PCR ran for roughly 7 to 11 cycles. At least 2.5 million CDR3-containing paired-end reads were obtained per sample. TCRdb reprocessed the 5' RACE reads via MiXCR and lists one record per CDR3 protein. In the table there are about 1.6 million distinct CDR3 sequences, about 35% of which are singletons. RNA extraction gave at least 5.5 micrograms of total RNA per sample. Sequences were obtained from blood. The clonotype was recovered from a young woman in good health.

The CDR3 nucleotides read TGTGCCAGTACCACACCAAGTCTCACTAACTATGGCTACACCTTC. The encoded protein is CASTTPSLTNYGYTF. The chain uses TRBV19 and TRBJ1-2; D call uncertain. This CDR3 spans 15 amino acids. The ends were cut back, 7 bases at V and 0 bases at J, with 15 bases in the middle. Per germline, CDR1 LNHDA and CDR2 SQIVND (reference sequence).